This entry concerns a single T cell receptor beta chain. This receptor's antigen is unknown. No per-base quality is available; no much larger clone lies one base away. Trimming removed 7 bases from V and 2 bases from J, leaving 8 bases between the germline ends. As encoded in the germline V gene, CDR1 is SNHLY while CDR2 is FYNNEI. Spanning cysteine to phenylalanine, the CDR3 consists of 13 amino acids. Of the read, only the CDR3 DNA is kept; its 39 bases are in frame from base 1. The immunoSEQ Assay, a bias-controlled multiplex PCR, was used to amplify TCRbeta CDR3 regions from genomic DNA. The original pipeline was this. The number of nucleated cells in each sample was estimated from the amplification of reference gene primers within the assay. To quantify the absolute abundance of each unique TCRbeta CDR3 rearrangement, sequence reads were collapsed and filtered. For each sample, productive Simpson clonality was calculated by taking the square root of Simpson's diversity index across productive rearrangements. TCRdb holds this immuneACCESS table with in-frame rearrangements only. Some clones are missing; in checked studies, unresolved V genes explain under half, and the rest has no known cause. The V and J calls and clone size were taken over from that table, and D and trimming were inferred from the DNA. The sample contains approximately 300,000 clones, approximately 89% of them found a single time. Approximately 2.4% of the sample is held by the ten biggest clonotypes.

Participants in the prospective study were enrolled through a virtual design, were aged roughly 18 to 100 years, and lived in roughly 24 United States geographic areas. In the prospective study, cohorts were assigned on the basis of participant-reported clinical history obtained from a screening survey and a study questionnaire. Recovered participants in ImmuneRACE Cohort 3 were defined by two consecutive negative NP/OP PCR tests, clearance by a healthcare professional, or resolution of symptoms. In the prospective study, whole blood, serum and a nasopharyngeal or oropharyngeal swab were collected from each participant by mobile phlebotomists. Prospective study participants could optionally give additional blood draws and questionnaires over a roughly two-month period. Prospective study blood samples were shipped either frozen or at room temperature before DNA extraction. The data were taken from a study of blood T cell repertoires in COVID-19 (dated by TCRdb to about 2020). As for the study more broadly: The collaborator samples originated in the United States, Italy and Spain and spanned the acute and convalescent phases of COVID-19. Nearly every sample came with metadata listing a de-identified subject ID, COVID-19 status, age in years and sex. The prospective study material was composed of cDNA or gDNA derived from T cells, B-cell-depleted T cells, or PBMCs. Where available, HLA class I and class II types were obtained from metadata supplied by the sample provider rather than from assay-based typing. Subjects who had been exposed to COVID-19, were actively infected with it, or had recovered from it provided the deeply sampled blood TCRbeta repertoires that made up the dataset. The samples were drawn from two sources: the first 160 participants of the ongoing ImmuneRACE study, and fewer than 1,500 subjects contributed by 6 global collaborators. The repertoires were released in a freely available public database intended as a resource for research on the immune response to SARS-CoV-2. Findings and caveats that apply to the study as a whole: The amount of clinical and demographic metadata varied by source and participant and was provided uncurated.

The receptor was derived from a woman younger than 35 who had recovered from COVID-19. The chain uses TRBV2 and TRBJ1-4, with no confident D gene call. Sequences were obtained from PBMCs or T cells enriched from blood (not recorded which). The nucleotides read TGTGCCAGCAAGTACGCGACTAATGAAAAACTGTTTTTT. This is translated as CASKYATNEKLFF.